This T cell receptor beta chain was found in a study of neurological immune-mediated disorders. Findings and caveats of the study: HTLV-1-associated myelopathy ranked highest for TCR clonal expansion and multiple sclerosis lowest, beneath healthy controls. The expanded clones of different subjects shared no CDR3 amino acid sequences (suggesting private repertoires in all groups).

Ten or more counts support this clonotype. As yet, its antigen is unknown. This sample's time point: longitudinal time-point 3. Unsorted libraries were prepared from 2 million PBMCs that had been stored at -80 C. This CDR3 is built from 16 residues. V gave up 6 bases and J gave up 4 bases, with 19 bases separating them. Germline CDR1 is SNHLY and CDR2 is FYNNEI. Each TCR transcript was tagged with a 10-nucleotide random UMI during 5'RACE. TCRdb ran MiXCR on the 5' RACE reads and lists one entry per CDR3 protein. The sample carries roughly 100,000 distinct CDR3 sequences, approximately 11% recorded once.

This TCR was recovered from a female donor with HTLV-1-associated myelopathy (HAM/TSP). J is TRBJ2-1 and V is TRBV2; D not resolved. Sequenced material: PBMCs. The CDR3 is CASRVVLVLGYNEQFF. CDR3 DNA sequence: TGTGCCAGCAGGGTCGTTCTTGTACTTGGATACAATGAGCAGTTCTTC.